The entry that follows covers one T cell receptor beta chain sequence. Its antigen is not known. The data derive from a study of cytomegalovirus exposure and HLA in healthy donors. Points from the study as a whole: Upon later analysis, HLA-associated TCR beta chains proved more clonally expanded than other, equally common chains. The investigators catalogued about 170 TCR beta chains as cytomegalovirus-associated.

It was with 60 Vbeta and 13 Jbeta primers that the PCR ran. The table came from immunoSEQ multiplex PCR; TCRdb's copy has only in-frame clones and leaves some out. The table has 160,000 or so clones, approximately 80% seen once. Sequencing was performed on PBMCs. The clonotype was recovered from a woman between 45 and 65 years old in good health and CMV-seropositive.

CDR3 nucleotide sequence: TGTGCCAGCTCACCCGGGGGGCCTGGTGAAAAACTGTTTTTT. Encoded protein: CASSPGGPGEKLFF. The gene calls are TRBV18 and TRBJ1-4; D is possibly TRBD1 (6 bases). This CDR3 comprises 14 residues. Looked up from germline, CDR1 is KGHSH and CDR2 is LQKENI. V was pared by 3 bases and J by 7 bases, with 12 bases between.